This paragraph reports one TCR beta chain. The antigen remains unidentified. As for treatment: 10-day PBMC culture with coronavirus spike peptide pools or control peptides (ViraFEST assay). These data come from a study of vaccination and CD4 T cells after COVID-19. The CDR3 runs 14 residues. Trimming took 1 base from V and 0 from J, leaving 6 bases between them. Germline loops: CDR1 SEHNR, CDR2 FQNEAQ (reference sequence). Sequenced with the Oncomine TCR Beta short-read assay was DNA taken from cultured CD4+ T cells. TCRdb itself ran the PCR reads through MiXCR, one entry per CDR3 protein. The sample has about 25,000 distinct CDR3 sequences, 67% seen once.

The sequences come from CD4+ T cells from blood, cultured in vitro, collected after SARS-CoV-2 vaccination. The TCR was taken from a human donor who received a COVID-19 vaccine. The V gene is TRBV7-9, the J gene TRBJ1-2, with no clear D. CDR3 sequence (DNA): TGTGCCAGCAGCTTAGAAGGATCTAACTATGGCTACACCTTC. It is translated as CASSLEGSNYGYTF.